The sequence of this TCR beta chain was determined in a study of T cell clonality in common variable immunodeficiency. The V and J ends lost 5 bases and 4 bases respectively, with 15 bases between them. Germline V gives CDR1 SGHVS, CDR2 FNYEAQ. CDR3 length: 14 residues. The assay was immunoSEQ multiplex PCR, and TCRdb's table has in-frame clones only and misses some. This sample has about 52,000 clones, each found more than once. The table lists this clone with many counts. Its antigen is not known. The observed sequence ends 3 residues before the CDR3 terminus, with the missing tail filled in from the germline J gene. Study-wide results and caveats: TCRbeta clonality was increased in CVID versus healthy controls. Common variable immunodeficiency TCR beta sequences reportedly had fewer deletions and N-nucleotide insertions. Compared with controls, CVID subjects had fewer shared TCRbeta clones.

The chain is built from TRBV7-6 and TRBJ2-7, with D perhaps TRBD2 (6 bases). This TCR was sampled from a person between 18 and 75 years old in good health. The sample was peripheral blood mononuclear cells. The sequenced part of the CDR3 DNA is TGTGCCAGCAGCGATATAGGTCGGGGGTACGAG. This codes for CASSDIGRGYE. The whole CDR3 protein is CASSDIGRGYEQYF. The variable domain in full, completed from reference TRBV7-6 and TRBJ2-7, reads GAGVSQSPRYKVTKRGQDVALRCDPISGHVSLYWYRQALGQGPEFLTYFNYEAQQDKSGLPNDRFSAERPEGSISTLTIQRTEQRDSAMYRCASSDIGRGYEQYFGPGTRLTVT.